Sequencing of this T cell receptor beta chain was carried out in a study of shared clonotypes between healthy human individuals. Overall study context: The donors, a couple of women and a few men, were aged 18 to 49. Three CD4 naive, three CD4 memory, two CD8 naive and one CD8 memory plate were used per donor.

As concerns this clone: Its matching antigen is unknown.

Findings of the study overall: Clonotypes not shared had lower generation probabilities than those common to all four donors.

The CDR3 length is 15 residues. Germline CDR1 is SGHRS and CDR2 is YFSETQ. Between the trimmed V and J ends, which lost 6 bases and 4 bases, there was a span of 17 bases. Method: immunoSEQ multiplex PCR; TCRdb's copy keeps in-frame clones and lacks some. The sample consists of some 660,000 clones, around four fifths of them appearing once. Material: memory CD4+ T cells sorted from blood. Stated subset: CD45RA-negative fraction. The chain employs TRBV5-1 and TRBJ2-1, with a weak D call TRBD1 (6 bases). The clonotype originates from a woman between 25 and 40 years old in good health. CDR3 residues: CASTPGHEDYNEQFF. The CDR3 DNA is TGCGCCAGCACCCCGGGACACGAAGATTACAATGAGCAGTTCTTC. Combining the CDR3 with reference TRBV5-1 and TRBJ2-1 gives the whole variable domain KAGVTQTPRYLIKTRGQQVTLSCSPISGHRSVSWYQQTPGQGLQFLFEYFSETQRNKGNFPGRFSGRQFSNSRSEMNVSTLELGDSALYLCASTPGHEDYNEQFFGPGTRLTVL.